This T cell receptor beta chain was recorded in a study of T cells after posttransplantation cyclophosphamide. Study-level points and caveats: Donor-recipient repertoire similarity was low at 1-2 months, rising over year one. Recipient CMV seropositivity and CMV reactivation strongly tracked TRB clonality.

This clone is a singleton in its sample. Its antigen remains unknown. Libraries were prepared by immunoSEQ multiplex PCR; TCRdb keeps only in-frame clonotypes and omits some of them. The table has about 18,000 clones, approximately 87% seen once. The related graft donor's blood sample was taken on the day of bone marrow donation. CDR1 is LNHNV and CDR2 is YYDKDF in the germline V gene (reference sequence). This CDR3 is built from 14 residues. V shed 8 bases, J shed 4 bases, and the junction held 6 bases outside the gene matches. The material sequenced was memory CD4+ T cells sorted from blood. V and J are TRBV15 and TRBJ2-2, with 8 bases fitting TRBD2. This clonotype was obtained from a man aged 25 to 40 in good health and a related stem cell transplant donor. The CDR3 DNA sequence: TGTGCCACCCGTCGGGGGGGCGGCACCGGGGAGCTGTTTTTT. This encodes CATRRGGGTGELFF.